This T cell receptor (beta chain) appears in the sequencing data of a study of T cells in Graves' hyperthyroidism and ophthalmopathy. On the basis of clinical symptoms, serum thyroxine and TRAb, thyroid ultrasound and orbital computed tomography, diagnoses were made. What was amplified from RNA transcripts were TCR beta CDR3 regions. Primed by the HTBI set, a first-round RT-PCR was run on the TCR CDR3. TCRdb used MiXCR to reprocess the multiplex PCR reads, holding one entry per CDR3 protein. This sample has around 450,000 distinct CDR3 sequences, with around 16% found just once. CDR3 length: 13 residues. The germline V gene encodes CDR1 LNHDA and CDR2 SQIVND (reference sequence). V dropped 4 bases and J dropped 2 bases, with 8 bases sitting between them.

The sequencing input was blood. V usage is TRBV19 and J usage is TRBJ2-5, with D uncertain. This TCR came from a woman between 18 and 29 years old with Graves' hyperthyroidism. CDR3 nucleotide sequence: TGTGCCAGTAGTACGATCAGACAAGAGACCCAGTACTTC. It translates to CASSTIRQETQYF.